This TCR beta chain was sequenced for a study of T cell responses to AZD1222 COVID-19 vaccine. V was trimmed by 7 bases and J by 3 bases, leaving 13 bases between them. The CDR3 has 13 residues. Germline CDR1 is SQVTM and CDR2 is ANQGSEA. Assay used: immunoSEQ multiplex PCR; TCRdb lists only in-frame clones, some missing. Of approximately 110,000 clones listed, around 85% are singletons. Study-level points and caveats: CD4 TCRs linked to vaccination spanned spike, dominating at 160-218 and 743-854.

A note on this clone: The antigen is unknown.

The chain employs TRBV29-1 and TRBJ1-5; D unresolved. The source material was peripheral blood, sampled on day 0 of AZD1222 vaccination. The clonotype originates from an adult in good health. The CDR3 reads CSGSGGVNQPQHF. CDR3 nucleotides: TGCAGCGGATCGGGCGGGGTCAATCAGCCCCAGCATTTT.